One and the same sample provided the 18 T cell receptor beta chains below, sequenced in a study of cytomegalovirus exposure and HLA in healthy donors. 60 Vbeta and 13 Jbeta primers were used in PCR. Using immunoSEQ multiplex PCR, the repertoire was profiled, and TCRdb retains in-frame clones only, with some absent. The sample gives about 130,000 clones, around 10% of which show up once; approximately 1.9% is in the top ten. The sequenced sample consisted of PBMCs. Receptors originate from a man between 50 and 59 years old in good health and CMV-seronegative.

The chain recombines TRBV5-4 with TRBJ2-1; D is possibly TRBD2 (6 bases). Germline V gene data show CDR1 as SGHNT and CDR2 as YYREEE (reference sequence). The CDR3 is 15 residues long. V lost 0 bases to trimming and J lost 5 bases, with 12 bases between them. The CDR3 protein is CASSLVEGSNNEQFF. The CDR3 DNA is TGTGCCAGCAGCTTGGTGGAGGGCTCAAACAATGAGCAGTTCTTC.

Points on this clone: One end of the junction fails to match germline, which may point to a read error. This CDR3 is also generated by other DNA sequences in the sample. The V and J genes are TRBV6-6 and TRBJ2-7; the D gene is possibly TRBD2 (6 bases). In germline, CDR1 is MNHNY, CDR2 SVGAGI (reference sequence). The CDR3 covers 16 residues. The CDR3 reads CASSYSYPGRGYEQYF. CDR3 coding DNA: TGTGCCAGCAGCTACTCCTATCCCGGGAGAGGCTACGAGCAGTACTTC.

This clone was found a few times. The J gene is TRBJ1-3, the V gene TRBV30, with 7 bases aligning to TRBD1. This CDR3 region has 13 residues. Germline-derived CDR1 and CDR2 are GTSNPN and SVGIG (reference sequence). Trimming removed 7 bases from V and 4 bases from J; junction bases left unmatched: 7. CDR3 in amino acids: CAFDRASGNTIYF. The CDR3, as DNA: TGTGCCTTTGACAGGGCTTCGGGAAACACCATATATTTT.

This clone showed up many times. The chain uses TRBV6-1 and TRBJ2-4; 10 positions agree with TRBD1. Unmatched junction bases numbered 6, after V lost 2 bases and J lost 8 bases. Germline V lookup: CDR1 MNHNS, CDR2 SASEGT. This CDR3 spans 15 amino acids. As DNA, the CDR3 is TGTGCCAGCAGTGAACAGGGACAGGGGTTTCACATTCAGTACTTC. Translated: CASSEQGQGFHIQYF.

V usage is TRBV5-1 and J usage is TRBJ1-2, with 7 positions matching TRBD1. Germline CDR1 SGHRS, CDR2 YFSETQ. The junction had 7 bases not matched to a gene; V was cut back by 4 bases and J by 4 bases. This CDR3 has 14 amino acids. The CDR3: CASSPSQGTYGYTF. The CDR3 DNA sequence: TGCGCCAGCAGCCCGTCACAGGGGACCTATGGCTACACCTTC.

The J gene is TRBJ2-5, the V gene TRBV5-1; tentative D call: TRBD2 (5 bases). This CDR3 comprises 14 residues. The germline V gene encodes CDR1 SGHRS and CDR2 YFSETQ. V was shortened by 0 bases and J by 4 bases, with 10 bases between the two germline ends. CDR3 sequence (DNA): TGCGCCAGCAGCTTGGGGCCAGAGGGAGAGACCCAGTACTTC. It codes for CASSLGPEGETQYF.

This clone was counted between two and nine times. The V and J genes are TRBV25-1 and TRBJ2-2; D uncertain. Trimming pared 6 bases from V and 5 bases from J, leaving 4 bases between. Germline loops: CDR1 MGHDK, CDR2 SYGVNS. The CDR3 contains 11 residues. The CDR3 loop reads CASRATGELFF. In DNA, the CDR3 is TGTGCCAGCAGAGCAACCGGGGAGCTGTTTTTT.

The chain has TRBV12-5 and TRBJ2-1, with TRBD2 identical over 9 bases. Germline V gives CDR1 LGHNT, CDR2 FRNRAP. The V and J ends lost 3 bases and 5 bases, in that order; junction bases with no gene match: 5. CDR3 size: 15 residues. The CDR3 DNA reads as TGTGCTAGTGGTTTAGGACTAGCGACTCACAATGAGCAGTTCTTC. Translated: CASGLGLATHNEQFF.

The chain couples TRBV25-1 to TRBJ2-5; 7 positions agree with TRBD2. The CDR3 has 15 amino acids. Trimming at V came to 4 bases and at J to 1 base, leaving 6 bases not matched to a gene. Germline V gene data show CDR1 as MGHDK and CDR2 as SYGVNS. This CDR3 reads CASSGDGGFQETQYF. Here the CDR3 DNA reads TGTGCCAGCAGTGGGGACGGGGGGTTCCAAGAGACCCAGTACTTC. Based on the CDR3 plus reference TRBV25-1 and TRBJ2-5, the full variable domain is EADIYQTPRYLVIGTGKKITLECSQTMGHDKMYWYQQDPGMELHLIHYSYGVNSTEKGDLSSESTVSRIRTEHFPLTLESARPSHTSQYLCASSGDGGFQETQYFGPGTRLLVL.

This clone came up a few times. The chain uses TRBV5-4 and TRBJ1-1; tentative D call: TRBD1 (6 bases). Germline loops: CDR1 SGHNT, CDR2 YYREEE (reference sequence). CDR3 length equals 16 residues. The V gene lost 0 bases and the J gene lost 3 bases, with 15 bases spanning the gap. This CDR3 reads CASSLGPGGTDTEAFF. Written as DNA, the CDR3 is TGTGCCAGCAGCTTGGGTCCGGGGGGCACTGACACTGAAGCTTTCTTT.

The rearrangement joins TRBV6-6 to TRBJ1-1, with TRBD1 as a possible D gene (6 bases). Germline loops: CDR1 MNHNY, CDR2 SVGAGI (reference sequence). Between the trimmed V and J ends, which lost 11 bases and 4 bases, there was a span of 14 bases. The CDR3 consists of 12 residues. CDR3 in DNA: TGTGCCGGGGGGGCGAGGGGCACTGAAGCTTTCTTT. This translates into CAGGARGTEAFF.

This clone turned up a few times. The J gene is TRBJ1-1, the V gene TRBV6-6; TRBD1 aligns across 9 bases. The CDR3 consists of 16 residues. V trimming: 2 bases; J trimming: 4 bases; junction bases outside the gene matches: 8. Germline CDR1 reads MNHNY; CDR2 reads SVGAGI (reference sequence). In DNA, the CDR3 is TGTGCCAGCAGTTACGCCACAGGGGGCGCCTCCACTGAAGCTTTCTTT. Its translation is CASSYATGGASTEAFF.

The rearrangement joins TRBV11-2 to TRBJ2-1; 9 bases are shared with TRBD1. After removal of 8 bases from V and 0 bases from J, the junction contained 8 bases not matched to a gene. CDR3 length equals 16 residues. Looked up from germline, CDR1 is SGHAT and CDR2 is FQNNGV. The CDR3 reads CASLHWTGVSYNEQFF. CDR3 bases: TGTGCCAGCCTCCACTGGACAGGGGTCTCCTACAATGAGCAGTTCTTC.

CDR3 region: CASSLALYNSPLHF. CDR3 sequence (DNA): TGTGCCAGCAGCTTGGCACTGTATAATTCACCCCTCCACTTT. The chain carries TRBV5-4 and TRBJ1-6; D call uncertain. Germline V gene data show CDR1 as SGHNT and CDR2 as YYREEE (reference sequence). The CDR3 spans 14 residues. Trimming shortened V by 0 bases and J by 4 bases, and 5 bases separated the two germline ends.

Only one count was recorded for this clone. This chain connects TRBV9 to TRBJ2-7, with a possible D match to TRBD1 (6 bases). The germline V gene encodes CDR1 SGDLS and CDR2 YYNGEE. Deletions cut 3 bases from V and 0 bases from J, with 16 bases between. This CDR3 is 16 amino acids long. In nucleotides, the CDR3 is TGTGCCAGCAGCGCGTCACTCCAGGGGAGCTCCTACGAGCAGTACTTC. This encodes CASSASLQGSSYEQYF.

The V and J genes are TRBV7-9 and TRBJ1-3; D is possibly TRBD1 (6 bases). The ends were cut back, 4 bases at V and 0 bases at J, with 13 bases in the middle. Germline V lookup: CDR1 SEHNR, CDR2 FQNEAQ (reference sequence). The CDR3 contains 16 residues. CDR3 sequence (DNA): TGTGCCAGCAGCTCCTCAGGGGCGGACTCTGGAAACACCATATATTTT. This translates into CASSSSGADSGNTIYF.

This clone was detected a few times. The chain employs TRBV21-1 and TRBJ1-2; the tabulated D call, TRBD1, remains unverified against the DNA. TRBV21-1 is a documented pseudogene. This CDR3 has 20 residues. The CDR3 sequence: CASSNPTRDRGQGGDNGYTF. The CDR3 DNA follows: TGTGCCAGCAGCAATCCGACCCGGGACAGGGGGCAGGGAGGGGATAATGGCTACACCTTC.

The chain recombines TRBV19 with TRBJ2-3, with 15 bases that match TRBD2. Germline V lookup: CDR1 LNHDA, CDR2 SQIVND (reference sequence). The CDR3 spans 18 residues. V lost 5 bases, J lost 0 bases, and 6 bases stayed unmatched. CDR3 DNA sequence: TGTGCCAGTAGTCCACGGACTAGCGGGGGGGCAAGCACAGATACGCAGTATTTT. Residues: CASSPRTSGGASTDTQYF.